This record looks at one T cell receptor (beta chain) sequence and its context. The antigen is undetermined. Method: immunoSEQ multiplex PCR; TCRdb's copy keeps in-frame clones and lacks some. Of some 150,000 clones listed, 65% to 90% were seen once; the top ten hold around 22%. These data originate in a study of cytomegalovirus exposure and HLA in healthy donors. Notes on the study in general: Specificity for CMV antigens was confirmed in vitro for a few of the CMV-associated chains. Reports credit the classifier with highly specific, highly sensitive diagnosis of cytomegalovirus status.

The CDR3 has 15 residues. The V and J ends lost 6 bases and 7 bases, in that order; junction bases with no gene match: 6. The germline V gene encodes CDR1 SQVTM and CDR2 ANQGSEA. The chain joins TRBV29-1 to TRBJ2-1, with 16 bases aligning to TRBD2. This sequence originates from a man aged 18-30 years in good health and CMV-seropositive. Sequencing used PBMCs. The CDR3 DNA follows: TGCAGCGTGGAGGGGACTAGCGGGAGGGGAAATGAGCAGTTCTTC. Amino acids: CSVEGTSGRGNEQFF.